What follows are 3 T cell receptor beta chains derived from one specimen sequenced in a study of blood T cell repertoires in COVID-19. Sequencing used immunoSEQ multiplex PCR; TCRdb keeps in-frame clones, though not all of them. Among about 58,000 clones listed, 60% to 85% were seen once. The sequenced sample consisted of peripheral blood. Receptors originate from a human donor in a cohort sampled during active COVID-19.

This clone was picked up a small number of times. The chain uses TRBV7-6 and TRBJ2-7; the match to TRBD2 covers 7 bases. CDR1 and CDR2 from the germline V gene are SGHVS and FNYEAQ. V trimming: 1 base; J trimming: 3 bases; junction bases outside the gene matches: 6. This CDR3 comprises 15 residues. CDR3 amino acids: CASSLGGGLYYEQYF. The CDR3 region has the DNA TGTGCCAGCAGCTTAGGGGGGGGTTTATACTACGAGCAGTACTTC.

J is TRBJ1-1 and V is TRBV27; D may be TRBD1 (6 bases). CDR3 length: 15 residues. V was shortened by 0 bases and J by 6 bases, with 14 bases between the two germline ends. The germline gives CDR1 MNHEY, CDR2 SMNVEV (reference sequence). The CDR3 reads CASSLSKGEWAEAFF. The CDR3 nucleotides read TGTGCCAGCAGTTTATCGAAGGGGGAATGGGCTGAAGCTTTCTTT.

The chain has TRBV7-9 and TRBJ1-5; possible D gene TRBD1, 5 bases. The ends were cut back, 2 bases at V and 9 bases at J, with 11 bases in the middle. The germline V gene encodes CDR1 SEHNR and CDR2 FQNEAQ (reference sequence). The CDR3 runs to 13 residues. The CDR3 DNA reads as TGTGCCAGCAGCTTACACACCGGGGGGCCCCAGCATTTT. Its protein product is CASSLHTGGPQHF.